This TCR beta chain was captured in a study of OX40 agonist ivuxolimab in advanced cancers. Some clones are missing from TCRdb's copy, which holds only in-frame ones; the method was immunoSEQ multiplex PCR. This table holds more than 50,000 clones, roughly 85% found once. The CDR3 has 15 amino acids. Germline CDR1 is MDHEN and CDR2 is SYDVKM. The V segment lost 5 bases and the J segment 3 bases; nucleotides outside the gene matches: 7. This clone was picked up one time. This TCR was recovered from an adult with an advanced solid tumor such as melanoma, head and neck, liver or kidney cancer. This specimen consisted of CD4+ or CD8+ T cells sorted from blood, obtained in a trial of the OX40 agonist ivuxolimab. The genes are TRBV28 and TRBJ1-5; 7 bases align to TRBD1. The CDR3 DNA sequence: TGTGCCAGCAGTCTCACAGGGGCTTACAATCAGCCCCAGCATTTT. Translating it yields CASSLTGAYNQPQHF.